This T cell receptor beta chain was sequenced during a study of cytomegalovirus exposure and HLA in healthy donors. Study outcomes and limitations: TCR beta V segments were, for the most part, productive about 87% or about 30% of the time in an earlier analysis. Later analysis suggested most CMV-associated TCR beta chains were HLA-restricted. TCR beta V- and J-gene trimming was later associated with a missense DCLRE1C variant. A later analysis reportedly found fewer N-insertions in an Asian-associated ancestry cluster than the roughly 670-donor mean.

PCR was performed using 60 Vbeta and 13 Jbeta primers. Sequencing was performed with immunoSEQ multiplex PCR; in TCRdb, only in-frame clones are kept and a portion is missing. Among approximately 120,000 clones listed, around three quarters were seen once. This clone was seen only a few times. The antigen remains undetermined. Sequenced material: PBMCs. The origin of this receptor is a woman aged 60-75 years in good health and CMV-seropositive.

The CDR3 DNA reads TGTGCCAGCAGCCGGGACAGGGCGTCTTATGAAGCTTTCTTT. It translates to CASSRDRASYEAFF. This chain connects TRBV6-1 to TRBJ1-1, with TRBD1 matching over 9 bases. CDR1 and CDR2 (germline): MNHNS, SASEGT. This CDR3 is 14 amino acids long. J was trimmed by 7 bases and V by 6 bases; bases with no gene match: 9.